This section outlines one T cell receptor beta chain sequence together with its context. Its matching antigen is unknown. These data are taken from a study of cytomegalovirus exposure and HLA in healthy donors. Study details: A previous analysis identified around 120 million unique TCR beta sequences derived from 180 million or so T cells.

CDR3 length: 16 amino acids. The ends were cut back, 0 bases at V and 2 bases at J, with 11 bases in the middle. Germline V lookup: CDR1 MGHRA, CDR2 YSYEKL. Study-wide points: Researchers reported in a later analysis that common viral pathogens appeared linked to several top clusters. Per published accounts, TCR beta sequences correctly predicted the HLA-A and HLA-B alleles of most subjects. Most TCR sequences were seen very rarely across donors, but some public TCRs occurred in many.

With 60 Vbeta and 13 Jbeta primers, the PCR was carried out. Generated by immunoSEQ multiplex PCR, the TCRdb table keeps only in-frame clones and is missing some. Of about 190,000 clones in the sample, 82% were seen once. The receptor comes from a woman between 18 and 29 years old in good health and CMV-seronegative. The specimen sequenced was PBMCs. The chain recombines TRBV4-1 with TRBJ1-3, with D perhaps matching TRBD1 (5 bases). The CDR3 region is CASSQDLQATGNTIYF. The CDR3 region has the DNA TGCGCCAGCAGCCAAGACCTACAGGCAACTGGAAACACCATATATTTT.